This record covers a single T cell receptor (beta chain). No antigen is known for it. This specimen comes from a study of cytomegalovirus exposure and HLA in healthy donors. Unmatched junction bases numbered 4, after V lost 5 bases and J lost 3 bases. The CDR3 is 15 residues long. CDR1 is MNHEY, CDR2 SMNVEV, per germline (reference sequence). The study's findings and limits: Later on, an analysis showed TCR association rates differing by HLA locus, with DRB1 the most and HLA-C the fewest.

PCR employed 60 Vbeta and 13 Jbeta primers. Profiling relied on immunoSEQ multiplex PCR, and the TCRdb table lists in-frame clones only, not all of them. This sample's table reports fewer than 45,000 clones. This clonotype was obtained from a woman aged 25 to 39 in good health and CMV-seronegative. Sequences were obtained from PBMCs. This chain connects TRBV27 to TRBJ2-6; TRBD1 aligns across 7 bases. The CDR3 DNA is TGTGCCAGCAGTCAAAGGGGGCTTGGGGCCAACGTCCTGACTTTC. This sequence encodes CASSQRGLGANVLTF.